The T cell receptor beta chain described here comes from a study of blood T cell repertoires in COVID-19. On the study more broadly: Sites in the United States, Italy and Spain provided acute and convalescent COVID-19 samples. In each case, the material was cDNA or gDNA derived from T cells, B-cell-depleted T cells, or PBMCs.

It was during active infection that Seattle patients were enrolled and then longitudinally followed. In the source study's methods: Counts of nucleated cells, estimated from reference gene primer amplification, were obtained. TCRdb's copy holds only in-frame clones and misses some; the assay was immunoSEQ multiplex PCR. Clone size and the V and J calls come from that table; the DNA yielded D and trimming. The table includes a few hundred thousand clones, approximately 89% detected once. CDR1 SGHRS and CDR2 YFSETQ come from the germline V gene. The length of the CDR3 is 14 residues. The V and J ends lost 4 bases and 2 bases respectively, with 11 bases between them.

Sequencing input: peripheral blood. The sequence was collected from a woman aged 25-40 years with COVID-19, enrolled during active disease. The rearrangement uses TRBV5-1 and TRBJ2-3; perhaps TRBD1 as D (5 bases). As DNA, the CDR3 is TGCGCCAGCAGCCCCCGACAGCCCACAGATACGCAGTATTTT. Its protein product is CASSPRQPTDTQYF.